This is a list of T cell receptor beta chains from one sample in a study of tumor-infiltrating lymphocytes in localized non-small cell lung cancer. Assay used: immunoSEQ multiplex PCR; TCRdb lists only in-frame clones, some missing. Counted here are some 13,000 clones, roughly four fifths occurring once; the ten biggest clones make up roughly an eighth. The specimen was uninvolved lung tissue not adjacent to the tumor. Receptor source: a human donor with non-small cell lung cancer. CDR3s include the opening cysteine and the closing phenylalanine or tryptophan. The D gene is left open where the match is weak. Clone size is given for some rows only: seen once, a few or many times, or a class if the clone is expanded.

j_call	v_call	d_call	clone_size	cdr3_nt	cdr3_aa
TRBJ2-7	TRBV2	NA	once	TGTGCCGCCATTGAGACGGGTAGCGGCCGGGCCGAGCAGTACTTC	CAAIETGSGRAEQYF
TRBJ1-2	TRBV7-9	TRBD1	NA	TGTGCCAGCAGCTTAGATGGCAGGGGGTTCGAAGGCTACACCTTC	CASSLDGRGFEGYTF
TRBJ2-7	TRBV30	NA	NA	TGTGCCTGGAGTGTTCTCCCACCGGGCGAGCAGTACTTC	CAWSVLPPGEQYF
TRBJ1-3	TRBV5-6	NA	NA	TGTGCCAGCAGCACGGGGGGACTGGCTGGAAACACCATATATTTT	CASSTGGLAGNTIYF
TRBJ2-3	TRBV2	NA	NA	TGTGCCAGCAGTGAACGGGTCAGCACAGATACGCAGTATTTT	CASSERVSTDTQYF
TRBJ1-1	TRBV20-1	NA	NA	TGCAGTGCTAGCTTGAACACTGAAGCTTTCTTT	CSASLNTEAFF
TRBJ1-1	TRBV9	NA	once	TGTGCCAGCAGGCCCCAGACAGCTGACACTGAAGCTTTCTTT	CASRPQTADTEAFF
TRBJ2-3	TRBV10-2	TRBD2	NA	TGCGCCAGCAGTGAGTCGCTAGCGGGGACATCCACAGATACGCAGTATTTT	CASSESLAGTSTDTQYF
TRBJ2-1	TRBV7-8	NA	NA	TGTGCCAGCAGCCCCGAGTTCTTC	CASSPEFF
TRBJ1-1	TRBV20-1	NA	NA	TGCAGTGCTTCCTGGGACACTGAAGCTTTCTTT	CSASWDTEAFF
TRBJ2-7	TRBV23-1	TRBD2	few	TGCGCCAGCAGTCAAGCGGGGGGACTAGCGTCACCCTACGAGCAGTACTTC	CASSQAGGLASPYEQYF
TRBJ2-5	TRBV5-1	NA	NA	TGCGCCAGCAGCTTGGAGACGAGTGGGTTGGGGACCCAGTACTTC	CASSLETSGLGTQYF
TRBJ2-2	TRBV6-6	NA	few	TGTGCCGAGCAATCCGCCAGGGAAGAGGGCGGGGAGCTGTTTTTT	CAEQSAREEGGELFF
TRBJ1-6	TRBV2	NA	NA	TGTGCCAGCAGTGATACAGTAGACTATTCACCCCTCCACTTT	CASSDTVDYSPLHF
TRBJ2-1	TRBV6-5	NA	NA	TGTGCCAGCAGCCCAGGGAGGAATGAGCAGTTCTTC	CASSPGRNEQFF
TRBJ2-1	TRBV25-1	TRBD1	NA	TGTGCCAGCCAGGGGGTCAATGAGCAGTTCTTC	CASQGVNEQFF
TRBJ1-1	TRBV28	NA	NA	TGTGCCAGCAGTTTCCGCGGGGGCAACACTGAAGCTTTCTTT	CASSFRGGNTEAFF
TRBJ1-1	TRBV4-1	TRBD1	NA	TGCGCCAGCAGCCAGCAAGGGACAGCTAGGGGAAAAGCTTTCTTT	CASSQQGTARGKAFF
TRBJ2-5	TRBV7-7	NA	NA	TGTGCCAGCAGCTTAGGACTAGGTCGGCAAGAGACCCAGTACTTC	CASSLGLGRQETQYF
TRBJ2-3	TRBV2	NA	NA	TGTGCCAGCAGTGAGGTCACAGATACGCAGTATTTT	CASSEVTDTQYF
TRBJ1-4	TRBV4-1	NA	NA	TGCGCCAGCAGCCAAGCAGTTAGGGGGGAAAAACTGTTTTTT	CASSQAVRGEKLFF
TRBJ2-2	TRBV7-2	TRBD1	NA	TGTGCCAGCAGCTTCTCCCGGGACAGGGGTGTCGGGGAGCTGTTTTTT	CASSFSRDRGVGELFF
TRBJ2-3	TRBV10-2	NA	NA	TGCGCCAGCATTGCGGATACGCAGTATTTT	CASIADTQYF
TRBJ2-7	TRBV7-2	NA	NA	TGTGCCAGCAGCTCGGACGGGACGACCTACGAGCAGTACTTC	CASSSDGTTYEQYF
TRBJ1-4	TRBV7-8	NA	NA	TGTGCCAGCAGCTTACGACAGACTAATGAAAAACTGTTTTTT	CASSLRQTNEKLFF
TRBJ2-3	TRBV19	TRBD2	NA	TGTGCCAGCGCCCAAAGGACTAGCGGGAGCACAGATACGCAGTATTTT	CASAQRTSGSTDTQYF
TRBJ1-2	TRBV11-1	NA	NA	TGTGCCAGCAGCGGGACCGGAGCAGCCTACTACACCTTC	CASSGTGAAYYTF
TRBJ1-2	TRBV9	TRBD1	NA	TGTGCCAGCAGCGTACAGGGGGCCTCTGGCTACACCTTC	CASSVQGASGYTF
TRBJ2-3	TRBV19	TRBD2	NA	TGTGCCAGTAGTTCAGCGGGGAGGGATACGCAGTATTTT	CASSSAGRDTQYF
TRBJ2-3	TRBV11-2	NA	NA	TGTGCCAGCAGCCCCCTAGGGCCTAGCACAGATACGCAGTATTTT	CASSPLGPSTDTQYF
TRBJ2-7	TRBV28	NA	NA	TGTGCCAGCAGTTTGCCTGACAGGCCGTCCTACGAGCAGTACTTC	CASSLPDRPSYEQYF
TRBJ2-7	TRBV10-3	NA	NA	TGTGCCATCAGTGGGGGATACGAGCAGTACTTC	CAISGGYEQYF
TRBJ2-1	TRBV7-6	NA	NA	TGTGCCAGCAGCTCCAGCGGAAACAATGAGCAGTTCTTC	CASSSSGNNEQFF
TRBJ2-1	TRBV4-3	NA	NA	TGCGCCAGCAGCCAAGGACTATCCAATGAGCAGTTCTTC	CASSQGLSNEQFF
TRBJ2-1	TRBV9	TRBD1	few	TGTGCCAGCAGCGGCAACAGGGGGCTTCTGCATGAGCAGTTCTTC	CASSGNRGLLHEQFF
TRBJ2-1	TRBV4-3	TRBD1	NA	TGCGCCAGCAGCCAACAGGCAGGGGGTGTAGATGAGCAGTTCTTC	CASSQQAGGVDEQFF
TRBJ2-2	TRBV5-6	TRBD2	NA	TGTGCCAGCACCCTTGCGACGGGAGGGGGGGACACCGGGGAGCTGTTTTTT	CASTLATGGGDTGELFF
TRBJ1-2	TRBV19	TRBD1	NA	TGTGCCAGTAGTTCCCGACAGGGTTTGTTGGATGGCTACACCTTC	CASSSRQGLLDGYTF
TRBJ2-2	TRBV7-3	TRBD2	NA	TGTGCCAGCAGCCCGGGACTAGCGGGGGTGAACACCGGGGAGCTGTTTTTT	CASSPGLAGVNTGELFF
TRBJ2-2	TRBV5-1	NA	NA	TGCGCCAGCAGCTTCATCCCGAACACCGGGGAGCTGTTTTTT	CASSFIPNTGELFF
TRBJ2-5	TRBV25-1	NA	NA	TGTGCCAGCAGTGACCCCTCTAGCGTCCAGACCCAGTACTTC	CASSDPSSVQTQYF
TRBJ2-7	TRBV5-1	NA	NA	TGCGCCAGCCAGGACGGGAGCACCTACGAGCAGTACTTC	CASQDGSTYEQYF